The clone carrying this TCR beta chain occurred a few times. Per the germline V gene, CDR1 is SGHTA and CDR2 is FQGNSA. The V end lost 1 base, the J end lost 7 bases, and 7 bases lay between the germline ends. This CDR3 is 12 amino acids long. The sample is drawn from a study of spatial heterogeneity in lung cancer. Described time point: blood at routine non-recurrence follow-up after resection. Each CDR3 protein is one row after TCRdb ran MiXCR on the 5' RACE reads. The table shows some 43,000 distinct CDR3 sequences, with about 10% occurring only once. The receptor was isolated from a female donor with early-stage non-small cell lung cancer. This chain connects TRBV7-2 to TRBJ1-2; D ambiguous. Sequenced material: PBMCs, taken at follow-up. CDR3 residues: CASSLELGGYTF. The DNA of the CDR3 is TGTGCCAGCAGCTTAGAATTGGGTGGCTACACCTTC. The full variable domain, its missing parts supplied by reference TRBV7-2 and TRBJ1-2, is GAGVSQSPSNKVTEKGKDVELRCDPISGHTALYWYRQSLGQGLEFLIYFQGNSAPDKSGLPSDRFSAERTGGSVSTLTIQRTQQEDSAVYLCASSLELGGYTFGSGTRLTVV.